Below are 16 T cell receptor beta chains sequenced from a single sample in a study of cytomegalovirus exposure and HLA in healthy donors. With 60 Vbeta and 13 Jbeta primers, the PCR was carried out. This table comes from immunoSEQ multiplex PCR, and its TCRdb copy is limited to in-frame clones, with some not included. The profile shows roughly 86,000 clones, around 66% of them singletons. The source material was PBMCs. These TCRs come from a man between 25 and 39 years old in good health and CMV-seronegative.

The rearrangement uses TRBV11-3 and TRBJ2-2; D unresolved. Germline V gene lookup returns CDR1 SGHNT and CDR2 YENEEA. The CDR3 spans 12 residues. Trimming shortened V by 4 bases and J by 3 bases, and 3 bases separated the two germline ends. CDR3 nucleotide sequence: TGTGCCAGCAGCTCCGACACCGGGGAGCTGTTTTTT. Encoded protein: CASSSDTGELFF.

V usage is TRBV7-2 and J usage is TRBJ1-5; no reliable D call. Trimming stripped 3 bases from V and 4 bases from J, with 10 bases between. CDR1 and CDR2 (germline): SGHTA, FQGNSA. The CDR3 totals 14 residues. CDR3 in amino acids: CASSFVTVNQPQHF. As DNA, the CDR3 is TGTGCCAGCAGCTTCGTTACAGTTAATCAGCCCCAGCATTTT.

This chain links TRBV7-2 with TRBJ2-3, with 11 bases fitting TRBD2. V was clipped by 6 bases and J by 2 bases; unmatched bases: 13. Germline values: CDR1 SGHTA, CDR2 FQGNSA. CDR3 length: 18 amino acids. CDR3 in amino acids: CASSLALLAGGHTDTQYF. The DNA for the CDR3 is TGTGCCAGCAGTCTCGCCCTGCTAGCGGGAGGTCACACAGATACGCAGTATTTT.

The chain combines TRBV19 with TRBJ2-7; D not resolved. V was pared by 4 bases and J by 3 bases, with 13 bases between. Germline CDR1 reads LNHDA; CDR2 reads SQIVND (reference sequence). The CDR3 has 14 amino acids. For the CDR3, the DNA is TGTGCCAGTAGTACGGAAGAAGCGTACTACGAGCAGTACTTC. Amino acid sequence: CASSTEEAYYEQYF.

V usage is TRBV28 and J usage is TRBJ2-5; D might be TRBD1 (5 bases). TRBJ2-7 explains the end of the DNA better; the J call may be wrong. Germline values: CDR1 MDHEN, CDR2 SYDVKM. This CDR3 contains 15 residues. In DNA form, the CDR3 reads TGTGCCAGCAGTCCTCCCGCGCAGGGAACGCTCGAGCAGTACTTC. Its protein product is CASSPPAQGTLEQYF.

This clone was observed once. The chain links TRBV19 to TRBJ2-2, with 8 bases lining up with TRBD1. Germline V gene lookup returns CDR1 LNHDA and CDR2 SQIVND (reference sequence). Unmatched junction bases numbered 7, after V lost 7 bases and J lost 6 bases. The CDR3 covers 14 residues. The DNA of the CDR3 is TGTGCCAGTAAATTGCAGGGGGCATCCGGGGAGCTGTTTTTT. Residues: CASKLQGASGELFF.

V usage is TRBV2 and J usage is TRBJ1-1; D uncertain. Trimming left V 2 bases short and J 4 bases short, with 14 bases between. From germline, CDR1 is SNHLY and CDR2 FYNNEI. This CDR3 spans 15 amino acids. The CDR3, as DNA: TGTGCCAGCAGTGAAAGAACAGCCCCTGTCACTGAAGCTTTCTTT. Protein: CASSERTAPVTEAFF.

This clone was detected only once. The CDR3 protein is CASRRREDGYTF. Written as DNA, the CDR3 is TGTGCCTCAAGGCGCAGGGAGGATGGCTACACCTTC. The J gene is TRBJ1-2, the V gene TRBV19; TRBD1 is a possible D gene (5 bases). CDR3 length: 12 residues. V lost 11 bases and J lost 6, with 16 bases in between. The germline V gene encodes CDR1 LNHDA and CDR2 SQIVND (reference sequence).

The chain has TRBV4-2 and TRBJ1-1; D is uncertain. CDR1 LGHNA and CDR2 YNFKEQ come from the germline V gene. CDR3 length: 13 amino acids. The ends were cut back, 5 bases at V and 2 bases at J, with 9 bases in the middle. The CDR3 is CASSLQVNTEAFF. The DNA of the CDR3 is TGTGCCAGCAGCTTGCAGGTAAACACTGAAGCTTTCTTT.

The genes are TRBV7-8 and TRBJ2-1, with a tentative D call TRBD2 (5 bases). Per the germline V gene, CDR1 is SGHVS and CDR2 is FQNEAQ. This CDR3 has 17 residues. Trimming cost V 2 bases and J 3 bases, with 17 bases left between them. The CDR3, as DNA: TGTGCCAGCAGCTTAACCCTCGGGGTAGTGCTCTACAATGAGCAGTTCTTC. This encodes CASSLTLGVVLYNEQFF.

The chain carries TRBV30 and TRBJ2-3; 7 nucleotides align to TRBD2. The germline gives CDR1 GTSNPN, CDR2 SVGIG (reference sequence). The CDR3 is 15 amino acids. V lost 0 bases, J lost 3 bases, and 6 bases stayed unmatched. The CDR3 sequence: CAWSVGGRVTDTQYF. The CDR3 DNA reads TGTGCCTGGAGTGTCGGCGGGAGAGTGACAGATACGCAGTATTTT.

The chain recombines TRBV30 with TRBJ2-5, with 11 positions matching TRBD2. CDR1 GTSNPN and CDR2 SVGIG come from the germline V gene (reference sequence). Trimming removed 0 bases from V and 4 bases from J; junction bases left unmatched: 4. This CDR3 contains 15 residues. In DNA, the CDR3 is TGTGCCTGGAGTGTAGGGCTAGCGGGAGGAGAGACCCAGTACTTC. It codes for CAWSVGLAGGETQYF.

This clone appeared once. This rearrangement joins TRBV6-6 to TRBJ2-5, with D possibly TRBD1 on 5 matching bases. The CDR3 length is 12 residues. V dropped 6 bases and J dropped 5 bases, with 10 bases sitting between them. In germline, CDR1 is MNHNY, CDR2 SVGAGI (reference sequence). The CDR3 bases are TGTGCCAGCAGGGGGCTAGGGGAGACCCAGTACTTC. The encoded protein is CASRGLGETQYF.

This sequence joins TRBV19 and TRBJ1-4; D remains ambiguous. This CDR3 region has 16 residues. The germline V and J ends were trimmed by 7 bases and 4 bases, with 19 bases remaining between them. Germline CDR1 and CDR2: LNHDA and SQIVND (reference sequence). DNA for the CDR3: TGTGCCAGTAATTCACTGAGCGGTTCTTATAATGAAAAACTGTTTTTT. It yields the protein CASNSLSGSYNEKLFF.

The rearrangement uses TRBV9 and TRBJ1-6; weak D call: TRBD1 (5 bases). The V gene's germline CDR1 is SGDLS and CDR2 YYNGEE. This CDR3 is built from 14 residues. V dropped 7 bases and J dropped 10 bases, with 18 bases sitting between them. CDR3 sequence (DNA): TGTGCCAGCGGGTATAGGCAGGAGGGGTCACCCCTCCACTTT. It is translated as CASGYRQEGSPLHF.

This clone was counted a single time. The rearrangement links TRBV6-5 to TRBJ2-7; D perhaps matches TRBD1 (6 bases). The CDR3 covers 13 residues. V was shortened by 0 bases and J by 6 bases, with 9 bases between the two germline ends. CDR1 and CDR2 (germline): MNHEY, SVGAGI. The CDR3 DNA is TGTGCCAGCAGTTACTCGAGAGGGGGCGAGCAGTACTTC. It translates to CASSYSRGGEQYF.